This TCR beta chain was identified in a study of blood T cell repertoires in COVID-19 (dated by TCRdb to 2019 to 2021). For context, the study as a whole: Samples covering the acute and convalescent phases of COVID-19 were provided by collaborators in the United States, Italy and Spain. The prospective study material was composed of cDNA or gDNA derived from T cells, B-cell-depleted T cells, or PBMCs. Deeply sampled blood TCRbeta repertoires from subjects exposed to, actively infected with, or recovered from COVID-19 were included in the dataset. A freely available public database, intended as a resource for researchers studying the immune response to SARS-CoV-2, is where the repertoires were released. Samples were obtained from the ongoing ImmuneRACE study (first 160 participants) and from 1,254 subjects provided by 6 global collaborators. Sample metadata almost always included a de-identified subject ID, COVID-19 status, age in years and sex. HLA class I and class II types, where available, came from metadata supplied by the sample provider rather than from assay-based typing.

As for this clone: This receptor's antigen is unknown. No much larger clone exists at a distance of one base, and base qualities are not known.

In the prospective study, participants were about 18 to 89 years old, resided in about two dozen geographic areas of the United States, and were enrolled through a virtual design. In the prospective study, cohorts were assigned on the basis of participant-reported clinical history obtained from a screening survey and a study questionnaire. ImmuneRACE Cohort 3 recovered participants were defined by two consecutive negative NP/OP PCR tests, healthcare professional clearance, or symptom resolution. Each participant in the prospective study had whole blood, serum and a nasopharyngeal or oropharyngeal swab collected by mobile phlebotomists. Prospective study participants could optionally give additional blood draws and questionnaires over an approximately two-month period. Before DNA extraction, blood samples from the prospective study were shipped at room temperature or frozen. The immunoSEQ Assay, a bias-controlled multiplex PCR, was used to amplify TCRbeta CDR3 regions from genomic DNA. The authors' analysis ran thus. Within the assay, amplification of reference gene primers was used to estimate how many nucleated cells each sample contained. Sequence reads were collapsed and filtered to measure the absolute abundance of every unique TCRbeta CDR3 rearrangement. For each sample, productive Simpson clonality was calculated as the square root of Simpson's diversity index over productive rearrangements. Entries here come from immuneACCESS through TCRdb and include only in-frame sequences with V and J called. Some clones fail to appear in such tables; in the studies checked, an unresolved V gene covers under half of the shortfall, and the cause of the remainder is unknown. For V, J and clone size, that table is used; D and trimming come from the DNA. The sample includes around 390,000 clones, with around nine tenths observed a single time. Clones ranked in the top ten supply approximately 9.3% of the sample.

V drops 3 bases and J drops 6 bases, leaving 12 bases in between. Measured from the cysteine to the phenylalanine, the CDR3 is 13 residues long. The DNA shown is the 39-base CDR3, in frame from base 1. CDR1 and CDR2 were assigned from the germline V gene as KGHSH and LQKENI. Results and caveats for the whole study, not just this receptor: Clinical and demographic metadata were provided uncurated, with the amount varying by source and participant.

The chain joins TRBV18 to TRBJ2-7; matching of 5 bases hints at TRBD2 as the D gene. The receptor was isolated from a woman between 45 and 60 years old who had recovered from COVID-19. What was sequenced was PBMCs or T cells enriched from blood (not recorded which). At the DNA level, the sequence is TGTGCCAGCTCACCGGGAGAGGGCTCCGAGCAGTACTTC. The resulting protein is CASSPGEGSEQYF.